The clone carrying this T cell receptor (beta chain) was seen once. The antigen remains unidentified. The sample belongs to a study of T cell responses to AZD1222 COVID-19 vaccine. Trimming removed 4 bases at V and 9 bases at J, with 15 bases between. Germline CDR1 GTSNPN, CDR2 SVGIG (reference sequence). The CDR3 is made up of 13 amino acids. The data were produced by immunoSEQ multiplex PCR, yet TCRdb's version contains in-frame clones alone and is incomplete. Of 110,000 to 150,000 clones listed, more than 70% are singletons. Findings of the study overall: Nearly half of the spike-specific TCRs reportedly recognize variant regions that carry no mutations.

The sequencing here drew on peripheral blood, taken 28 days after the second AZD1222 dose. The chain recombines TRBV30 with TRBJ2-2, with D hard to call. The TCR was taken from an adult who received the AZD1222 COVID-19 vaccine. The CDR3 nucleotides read TGTGCCTGGAAGACTCACAAGGTCAGGGAGCTGTTTTTT. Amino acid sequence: CAWKTHKVRELFF.